These 3 T cell receptor beta chains came from one sample sequenced in a study of blood T cell repertoires in COVID-19. Profiling relied on immunoSEQ multiplex PCR, and the TCRdb table lists in-frame clones only, not all of them. The sample carries around 160,000 clones, 89% recorded once. The sample consisted of peripheral blood. The receptors were sampled from a man in his 60s with acute or convalescent COVID-19.

The genes are TRBV6-5 and TRBJ2-1; D may be TRBD1 (6 bases). The CDR3 covers 14 residues. V was clipped by 6 bases and J by 4 bases, with 13 bases between them. Germline assignment: CDR1 MNHEY and CDR2 SVGAGI. Written as DNA, the CDR3 is TGTGCCAGCAGCCGACAGGCGATATACAATGAGCAGTTCTTC. As protein: CASSRQAIYNEQFF.

CDR3 residues: CASSPSRTGNLGVTQYF. The CDR3 nucleotides are TGTGCCAGCAGTCCCTCCCGGACAGGGAACCTGGGGGTTACGCAGTATTTT. V and J are TRBV28 and TRBJ2-3; TRBD1 matches 8 bases. CDR3 size: 17 residues. The germline V gene has CDR1 MDHEN and CDR2 SYDVKM. Unmatched junction bases numbered 18, after V lost 5 bases and J lost 8 bases.

The chain uses TRBV10-3 and TRBJ1-1; 9 bases agree with TRBD1. The CDR3 runs to 15 residues. V gave up 5 bases and J gave up 0 bases; unmatched junction bases: 4. Looked up from germline, CDR1 is ENHRY and CDR2 is SYGVKD. The CDR3 nucleotides read TGTGCCATCAGTCGACAGGGGGGTTTGAACACTGAAGCTTTCTTT. Translated: CAISRQGGLNTEAFF.